These 16 T cell receptor beta chains were all obtained from the same sample, sequenced in a study of siplizumab effects on memory and regulatory T cells. TCRdb's table, derived via immunoSEQ multiplex PCR, lists solely in-frame clones and lacks some. The data show some 100,000 clones, about 92% seen once. The material sequenced was Tregs sorted from blood. Source of these receptors: a human donor in good health.

The J gene is TRBJ1-5, the V gene TRBV7-6; possible D gene TRBD1, 5 bases. CDR3 size: 13 residues. Germline V gene sequence: CDR1 SGHVS, CDR2 FNYEAQ. The V end lost 4 bases, the J end lost 4 bases, and 8 bases lay between the germline ends. The CDR3 spells CASSSGPNQPQHF. For the CDR3, the DNA is TGTGCCAGCAGCTCGGGGCCTAATCAGCCCCAGCATTTT.

J is TRBJ2-7 and V is TRBV7-2; possibly TRBD2 for D (6 bases). The germline gives CDR1 SGHTA, CDR2 FQGNSA. Trimming cost V 5 bases and J 7 bases, with 18 bases left between them. The CDR3 length is 14 residues. CDR3 sequence (DNA): TGTGCCAGCAGCACGCGGGAAAAGTCATTGGAGCAGTACTTC. Protein product: CASSTREKSLEQYF.

The chain is built from TRBV19 and TRBJ2-2; the match to TRBD2 covers 10 bases. Trimming cost V 8 bases and J 4 bases; bases outside gene matches: 13. CDR1 and CDR2 (germline): LNHDA, SQIVND (reference sequence). CDR3 size: 17 residues. CDR3: CASRSNPGLAITGELFF. In DNA, the CDR3 is TGTGCCAGTCGCTCCAACCCGGGACTAGCGATCACCGGGGAGCTGTTTTTT.

The chain combines TRBV7-9 with TRBJ2-6, with D unresolved. Trimming took off 4 bases at V and 2 bases at J, with 9 bases between the two ends. In germline, CDR1 is SEHNR, CDR2 FQNEAQ (reference sequence). The CDR3 runs to 15 residues. In nucleotides, the CDR3 is TGTGCCAGCAGCTCCGCTTCCCCTGGGGCCAACGTCCTGACTTTC. The encoded protein is CASSSASPGANVLTF.

This chain joins TRBV25-1 and TRBJ2-3; 8 positions agree with TRBD2. Unmatched junction bases numbered 11, after V lost 5 bases and J lost 1 base. From germline, CDR1 is MGHDK and CDR2 SYGVNS. This CDR3 comprises 17 residues. CDR3 DNA sequence: TGTGCCAGCAGTAAAGCGGGGGAGCGCTTGGGCACAGATACGCAGTATTTT. Protein sequence: CASSKAGERLGTDTQYF.

V and J are TRBV6-6 and TRBJ2-7, with D hard to call. Trimming shortened V by 0 bases and J by 3 bases, and 12 bases separated the two germline ends. From germline, CDR1 is MNHNY and CDR2 SVGAGI (reference sequence). This CDR3 region has 15 residues. The CDR3 DNA reads as TGTGCCAGCAGTTACTCACTGGTGCCCGACTACGAGCAGTACTTC. This codes for CASSYSLVPDYEQYF.

This clone showed up just a few times. CDR3 sequence reads: CATSRGPYSNQPQHF. CDR3 coding DNA: TGTGCCACCAGCAGAGGACCTTATAGCAATCAGCCCCAGCATTTT. J is TRBJ1-5 and V is TRBV15; D remains unclear. Looked up from germline, CDR1 is LNHNV and CDR2 is YYDKDF (reference sequence). Trimming took off 1 base at V and 0 bases at J, with 7 bases between the two ends. There are 15 residues in the CDR3. Variable domain in full (rest from reference TRBV15 and TRBJ1-5): DAMVIQNPRYQVTQFGKPVTLSCSQTLNHNVMYWYQQKSSQAPKLLFHYYDKDFNNEADTPDNFQSRRPNTSFCFLDIRSPGLGDTAMYLCATSRGPYSNQPQHFGDGTRLSIL.

The V and J genes are TRBV9 and TRBJ1-1; unclear D gene. The V and J ends lost 4 bases and 0 bases respectively, with 19 bases between them. Germline assignment: CDR1 SGDLS and CDR2 YYNGEE. This CDR3 region has 17 residues. CDR3 sequence (DNA): TGTGCCAGCAGCCCTCCCCATCTGGTAAGCCTGAACACTGAAGCTTTCTTT. This gives the protein CASSPPHLVSLNTEAFF.

The rearrangement joins TRBV18 to TRBJ2-5; 8 positions match TRBD2. The CDR3 extends over 14 amino acids. The germline V gene encodes CDR1 KGHSH and CDR2 LQKENI. Trimming removed 5 bases from V and 1 base from J; junction bases left unmatched: 3. CDR3 DNA: TGTGCCAGCTCATCCCTAGCGGGCCAAGAGACCCAGTACTTC. Its translation is CASSSLAGQETQYF.

The chain carries TRBV6-1 and TRBJ1-2; no reliable D call. There are 11 residues in the CDR3. Trimming removed 7 bases at V and 4 bases at J, with 7 bases between. Germline V lookup: CDR1 MNHNS, CDR2 SASEGT. CDR3 residues: CASIQFYGYTF. Written as DNA, the CDR3 is TGTGCCAGCATTCAGTTCTATGGCTACACCTTC.

The rearrangement uses TRBV6-5 and TRBJ1-6; D gene uncertain. This CDR3 comprises 15 residues. Trimming stripped 0 bases from V and 4 bases from J, with 7 bases between. From germline, CDR1 is MNHEY and CDR2 SVGAGI. CDR3 nucleotides: TGTGCCAGCAGTTACTCGGGCGGTTATAATTCACCCCTCCACTTT. Protein sequence: CASSYSGGYNSPLHF.

The chain recombines TRBV7-2 with TRBJ1-2; no firm D call. Germline V CDR1 and CDR2: SGHTA, FQGNSA. The V gene lost 1 base and the J gene lost 1 base, with 7 bases spanning the gap. The CDR3 spans 14 residues. CDR3 amino acids: CASSLEGSNYGYTF. The DNA for the CDR3 is TGTGCCAGCAGCTTAGAGGGCAGTAACTATGGCTACACCTTC.

This chain joins TRBV5-8 and TRBJ2-1; TRBD2 agrees at 7 bases. In germline, CDR1 is SGHTS, CDR2 YDEGEE. The CDR3 loop spans 15 amino acids. J gave up 6 bases and V 0 bases, and 6 bases lay outside the gene matches. The CDR3 sequence is CASSLAGGSLNEQFF. In DNA, the CDR3 is TGTGCCAGCAGCTTGGCGGGGGGTTCTCTCAATGAGCAGTTCTTC.

This chain links TRBV2 with TRBJ1-1; D may be TRBD1 (6 bases). The length of the CDR3 is 12 residues. Per germline, CDR1 SNHLY and CDR2 FYNNEI. V lost 9 bases and J 5 bases, leaving 13 bases between the germline ends. CDR3 region: CARGRGETEAFF. CDR3 DNA: TGTGCCAGGGGGAGGGGGGAGACTGAAGCTTTCTTT.

The chain couples TRBV18 to TRBJ1-4, with unresolved D. Germline V gene sequence: CDR1 KGHSH, CDR2 LQKENI. The CDR3 has 14 residues. Trimming removed 3 bases from V and 8 bases from J, with 13 bases in between. This CDR3 is CASSPSVGREKLFF. The CDR3 DNA sequence: TGTGCCAGCTCACCTTCGGTGGGGAGAGAAAAACTGTTTTTT.

This rearrangement joins TRBV2 to TRBJ2-7, with D tentatively TRBD1 (5 bases). CDR1 is SNHLY and CDR2 is FYNNEI in the germline V gene. The length of the CDR3 is 11 residues. V lost 5 bases, J lost 3 bases, and 5 bases lay in between. CDR3 sequence (DNA): TGTGCCAGCAGTCAGGGCTACGAGCAGTACTTC. Its protein product is CASSQGYEQYF.